One and the same sample provided the 2 T cell receptor beta chains below, sequenced in a study of blood T cells in healthy people across ages. Using a J-beta primer mix together with a sample-barcoded 5' primer, a second PCR was run for roughly 6 to 11 cycles. MiXCR, run by TCRdb on the 5' RACE reads, gives a single entry per CDR3 protein. There are about 900,000 distinct CDR3 sequences in the sample; roughly 48% occur only once, and roughly 12% lies in the top ten. The sample taken for sequencing was blood. The receptors shown here come from a man aged 30-40 years in good health.

The V gene is TRBV9, the J gene TRBJ1-1; D is unclear. Germline assignment: CDR1 SGDLS and CDR2 YYNGEE. V lost 0 bases and J 12 bases, leaving 15 bases between the germline ends. CDR3 size: 13 residues. As DNA, the CDR3 is TGTGCCAGCAGCGTAGCTCCTGGTGGCGAGACTTTCTTT. The encoded protein is CASSVAPGGETFF.

J is TRBJ2-5 and V is TRBV4-2, with D possibly matching TRBD2 (7 bases). CDR3 length equals 17 residues. In germline, CDR1 is LGHNA, CDR2 YNFKEQ. V was pared by 1 base and J by 11 bases, with 26 bases between. The CDR3 DNA follows: TGTGCCAGCAGCCAAGGGGTGGGGGGGCCGAATATCGATGAGCAGTACTTC. Encoded protein: CASSQGVGGPNIDEQYF.